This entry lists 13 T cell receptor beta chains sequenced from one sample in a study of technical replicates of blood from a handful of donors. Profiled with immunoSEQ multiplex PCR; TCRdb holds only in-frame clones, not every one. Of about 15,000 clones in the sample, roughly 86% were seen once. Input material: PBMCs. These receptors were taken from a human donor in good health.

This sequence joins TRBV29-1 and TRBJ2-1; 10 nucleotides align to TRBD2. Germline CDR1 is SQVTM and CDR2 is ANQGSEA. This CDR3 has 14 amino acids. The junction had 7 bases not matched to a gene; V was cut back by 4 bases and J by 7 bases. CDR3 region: CSVVMASGSNEQFF. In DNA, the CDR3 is TGCAGCGTTGTAATGGCTAGCGGGAGTAATGAGCAGTTCTTC.

CDR3 loop: CSVAGQETQYF. DNA of the CDR3: TGCAGCGTTGCGGGCCAAGAGACCCAGTACTTC. This chain joins TRBV29-1 and TRBJ2-5; D is unresolved. V lost 4 bases and J 1 base, leaving 4 bases between the germline ends. Germline CDR1 reads SQVTM; CDR2 reads ANQGSEA. The CDR3 covers 11 residues.

CDR3 sequence: CASSLVAGKTDTQYF. CDR3 coding DNA: TGCGCCAGCAGCTTGGTAGCGGGAAAGACAGATACGCAGTATTTT. The V and J genes are TRBV5-1 and TRBJ2-3; 8 nucleotides line up with TRBD2. Germline lookup yields CDR1 SGHRS and CDR2 YFSETQ. There are 15 residues in the CDR3. With V trimmed by 0 bases and J by 3 bases, 3 bases remained unmatched.

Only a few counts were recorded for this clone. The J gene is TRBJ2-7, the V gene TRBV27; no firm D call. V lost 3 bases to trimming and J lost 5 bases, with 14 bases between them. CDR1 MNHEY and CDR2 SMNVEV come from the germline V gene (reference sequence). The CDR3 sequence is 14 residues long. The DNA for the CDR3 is TGTGCCAGCAGTTTGACTTCGCAAGGTAACGAGCAGTACTTC. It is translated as CASSLTSQGNEQYF.

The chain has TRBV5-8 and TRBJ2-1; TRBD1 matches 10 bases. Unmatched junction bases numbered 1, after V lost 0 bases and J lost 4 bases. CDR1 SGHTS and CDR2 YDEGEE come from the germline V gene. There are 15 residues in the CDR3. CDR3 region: CASSLGDRGYNEQFF. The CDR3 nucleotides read TGTGCCAGCAGCTTGGGGGACAGGGGATACAATGAGCAGTTCTTC.

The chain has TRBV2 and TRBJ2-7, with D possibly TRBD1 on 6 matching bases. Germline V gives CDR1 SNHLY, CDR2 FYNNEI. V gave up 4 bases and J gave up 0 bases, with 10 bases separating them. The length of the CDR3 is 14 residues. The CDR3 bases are TGTGCCAGCAGTGGGCAGGGGAGCTCCTACGAGCAGTACTTC. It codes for CASSGQGSSYEQYF.

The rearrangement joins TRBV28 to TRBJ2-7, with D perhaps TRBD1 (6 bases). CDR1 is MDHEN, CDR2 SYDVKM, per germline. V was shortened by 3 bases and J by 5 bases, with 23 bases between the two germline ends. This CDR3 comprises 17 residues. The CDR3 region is CASSFASYRDKLNEQYF. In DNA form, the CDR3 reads TGTGCCAGCAGTTTCGCCTCGTACAGGGACAAATTGAACGAGCAGTACTTC.

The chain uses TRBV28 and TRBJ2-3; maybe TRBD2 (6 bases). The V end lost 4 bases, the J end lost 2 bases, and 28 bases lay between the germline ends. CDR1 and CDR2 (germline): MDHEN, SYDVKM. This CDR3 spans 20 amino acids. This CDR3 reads CASSSPEGSTTPTTTDTQYF. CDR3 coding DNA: TGTGCCAGCAGTTCCCCGGAGGGGAGCACCACCCCCACCACCACAGATACGCAGTATTTT.

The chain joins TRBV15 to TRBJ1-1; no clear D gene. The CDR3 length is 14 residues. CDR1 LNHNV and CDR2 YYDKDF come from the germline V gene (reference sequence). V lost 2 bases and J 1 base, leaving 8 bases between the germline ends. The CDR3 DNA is TGTGCCACCAGCAGATCCCCAGAGAACACTGAAGCTTTCTTT. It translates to CATSRSPENTEAFF. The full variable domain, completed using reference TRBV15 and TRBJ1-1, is DAMVIQNPRYQVTQFGKPVTLSCSQTLNHNVMYWYQQKSSQAPKLLFHYYDKDFNNEADTPDNFQSRRPNTSFCFLDIRSPGLGDTAMYLCATSRSPENTEAFFGQGTRLTVV.

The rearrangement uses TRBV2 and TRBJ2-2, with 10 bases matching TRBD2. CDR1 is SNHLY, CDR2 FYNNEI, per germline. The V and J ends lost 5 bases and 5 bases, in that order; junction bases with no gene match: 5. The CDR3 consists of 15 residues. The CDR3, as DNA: TGTGCCAGCAGTCTCAGTAGCGGGAGGACCGGGGAGCTGTTTTTT. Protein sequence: CASSLSSGRTGELFF. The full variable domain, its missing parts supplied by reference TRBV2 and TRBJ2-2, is EPEVTQTPSHQVTQMGQEVILRCVPISNHLYFYWYRQILGQKVEFLVSFYNNEISEKSEIFDDQFSVERPDGSNFTLKIRSTKLEDSAMYFCASSLSSGRTGELFFGEGSRLTVL.

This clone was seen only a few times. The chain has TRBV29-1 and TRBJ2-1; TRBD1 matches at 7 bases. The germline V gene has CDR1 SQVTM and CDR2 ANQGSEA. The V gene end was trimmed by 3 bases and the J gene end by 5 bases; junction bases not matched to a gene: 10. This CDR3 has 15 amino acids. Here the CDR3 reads CSVEDFRDSNNEQFF. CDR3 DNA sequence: TGCAGCGTTGAGGACTTCCGGGACAGTAACAATGAGCAGTTCTTC.

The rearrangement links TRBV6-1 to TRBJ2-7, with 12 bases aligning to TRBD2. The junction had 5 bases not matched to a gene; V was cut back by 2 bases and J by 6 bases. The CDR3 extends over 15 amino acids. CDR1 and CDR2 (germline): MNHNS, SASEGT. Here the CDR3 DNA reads TGTGCCAGCAGTGAACCCGGACTAGCGGGAATCGAGCAGTACTTC. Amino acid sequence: CASSEPGLAGIEQYF.

In DNA form, the CDR3 reads TGTGCCAGCAGCTTAACAGGGGGGTACAATGAGCAGTTCTTC. It specifies CASSLTGGYNEQFF. The chain has TRBV11-3 and TRBJ2-1, with TRBD1 matching 8 bases. The junction had 1 base not matched to a gene; V was cut back by 2 bases and J by 4 bases. CDR1 SGHNT and CDR2 YENEEA come from the germline V gene. This CDR3 spans 14 amino acids.